Here is one T cell receptor beta chain with its context. These data come from a study of blood T cell repertoires in COVID-19. Across the study: Sites in the United States, Italy and Spain provided acute and convalescent COVID-19 samples. From T cells, B-cell-depleted T cells, or PBMCs came the material, which was cDNA or gDNA.

Methods used by the authors: Reference gene primer amplification in the assay estimated nucleated cell counts. Clones were sequenced by immunoSEQ multiplex PCR, and TCRdb holds only the in-frame ones, with some missing. Clonal size and the V and J genes are those of that table, whereas D and trimming came from the DNA. The data contain 55,000 to 85,000 clones, roughly 91% of them singletons. This clonotype was obtained from a young woman with acute or convalescent COVID-19. Sequencing was performed on peripheral blood.

The CDR3: CASSERLQGARGNTIYF. The CDR3 nucleotides read TGTGCCAGCAGTGAACGCCTACAGGGGGCAAGAGGAAACACCATATATTTT. The chain joins TRBV2 to TRBJ1-3; 9 bases map to TRBD1. Looked up from germline, CDR1 is SNHLY and CDR2 is FYNNEI. The CDR3 consists of 17 residues. J was trimmed by 4 bases and V by 2 bases; bases with no gene match: 9.